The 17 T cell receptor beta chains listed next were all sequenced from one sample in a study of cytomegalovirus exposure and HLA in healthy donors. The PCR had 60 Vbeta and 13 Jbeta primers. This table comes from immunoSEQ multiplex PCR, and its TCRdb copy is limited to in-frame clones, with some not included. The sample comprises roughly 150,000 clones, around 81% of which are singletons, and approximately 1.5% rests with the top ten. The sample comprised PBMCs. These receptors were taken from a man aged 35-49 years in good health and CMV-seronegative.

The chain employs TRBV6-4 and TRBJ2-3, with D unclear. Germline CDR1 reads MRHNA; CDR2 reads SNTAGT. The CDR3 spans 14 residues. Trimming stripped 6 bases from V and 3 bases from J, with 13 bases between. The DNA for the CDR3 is TGTGCCAGCAGCAAAGCTCTCGGGACAGATACGCAGTATTTT. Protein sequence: CASSKALGTDTQYF.

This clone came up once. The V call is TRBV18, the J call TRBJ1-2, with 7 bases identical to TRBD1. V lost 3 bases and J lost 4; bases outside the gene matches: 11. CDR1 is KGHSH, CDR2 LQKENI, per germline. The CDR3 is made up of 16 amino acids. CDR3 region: CASSPLGTETFYGYTF. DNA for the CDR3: TGTGCCAGCTCACCTTTGGGGACAGAGACTTTCTATGGCTACACCTTC.

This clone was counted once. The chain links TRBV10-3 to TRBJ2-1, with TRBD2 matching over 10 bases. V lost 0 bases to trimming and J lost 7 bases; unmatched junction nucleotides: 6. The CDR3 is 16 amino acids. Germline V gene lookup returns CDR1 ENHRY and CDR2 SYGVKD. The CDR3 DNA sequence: TGTGCCATCAGTGAGTCGGTACTAGCGGGATCAAATGAGCAGTTCTTC. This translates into CAISESVLAGSNEQFF.

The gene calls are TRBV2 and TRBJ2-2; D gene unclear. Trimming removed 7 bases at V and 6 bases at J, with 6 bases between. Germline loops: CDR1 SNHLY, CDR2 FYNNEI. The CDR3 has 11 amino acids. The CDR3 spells CASTVSGELFF. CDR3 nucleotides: TGTGCCAGCACTGTTTCCGGGGAGCTGTTTTTT.

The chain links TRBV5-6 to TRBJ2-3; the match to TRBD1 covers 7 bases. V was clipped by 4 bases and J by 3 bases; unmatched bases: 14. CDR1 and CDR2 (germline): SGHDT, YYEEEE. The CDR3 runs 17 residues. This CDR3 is CASSGYPTGEGTDTQYF. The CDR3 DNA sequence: TGTGCCAGCAGCGGGTATCCCACAGGGGAAGGAACAGATACGCAGTATTTT.

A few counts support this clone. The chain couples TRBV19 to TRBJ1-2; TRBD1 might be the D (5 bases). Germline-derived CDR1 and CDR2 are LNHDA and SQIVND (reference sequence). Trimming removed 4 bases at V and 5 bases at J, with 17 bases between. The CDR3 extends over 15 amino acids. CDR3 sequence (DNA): TGTGCCAGTAGTACCCCCCGGACGGGACTTTATGGCTACACCTTC. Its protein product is CASSTPRTGLYGYTF.

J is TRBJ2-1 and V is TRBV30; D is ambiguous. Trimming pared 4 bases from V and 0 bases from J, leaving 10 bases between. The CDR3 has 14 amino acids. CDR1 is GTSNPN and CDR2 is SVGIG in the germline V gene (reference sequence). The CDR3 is CAWTGGVSYNEQFF. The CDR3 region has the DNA TGTGCCTGGACTGGCGGTGTCTCCTACAATGAGCAGTTCTTC.

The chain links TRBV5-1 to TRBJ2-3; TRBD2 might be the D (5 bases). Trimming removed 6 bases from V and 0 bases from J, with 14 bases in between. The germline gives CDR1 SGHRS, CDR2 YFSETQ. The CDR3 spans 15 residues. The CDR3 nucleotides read TGCGCCAGCACCGGTATCGGCGGGAGCACAGATACGCAGTATTTT. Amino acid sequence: CASTGIGGSTDTQYF.

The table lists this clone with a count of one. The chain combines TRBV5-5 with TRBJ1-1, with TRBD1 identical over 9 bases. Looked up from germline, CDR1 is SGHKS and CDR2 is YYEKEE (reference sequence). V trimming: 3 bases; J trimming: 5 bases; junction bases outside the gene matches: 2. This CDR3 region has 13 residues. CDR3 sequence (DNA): TGTGCCAGCAGCTGGACAGGGGAGACTGAAGCTTTCTTT. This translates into CASSWTGETEAFF.

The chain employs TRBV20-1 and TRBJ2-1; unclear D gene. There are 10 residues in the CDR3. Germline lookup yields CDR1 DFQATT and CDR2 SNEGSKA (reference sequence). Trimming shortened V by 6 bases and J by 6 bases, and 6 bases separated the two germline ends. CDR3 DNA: TGCAGTGCCTACCTCAATGAGCAGTTCTTC. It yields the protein CSAYLNEQFF.

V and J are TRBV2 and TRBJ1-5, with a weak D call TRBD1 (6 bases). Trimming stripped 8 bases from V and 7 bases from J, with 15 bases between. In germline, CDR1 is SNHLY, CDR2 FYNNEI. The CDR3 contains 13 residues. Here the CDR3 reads CASAGTGQQPQHF. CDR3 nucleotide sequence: TGTGCCAGCGCTGGGACGGGACAACAGCCCCAGCATTTT.

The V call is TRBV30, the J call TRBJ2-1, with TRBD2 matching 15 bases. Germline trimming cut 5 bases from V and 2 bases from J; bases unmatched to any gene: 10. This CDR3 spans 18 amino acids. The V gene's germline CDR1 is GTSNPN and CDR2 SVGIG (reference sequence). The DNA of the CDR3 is TGTGCCTGGGTTAGGACTAGCGGGAGGGGGGGGACCTACAATGAGCAGTTCTTC. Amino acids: CAWVRTSGRGGTYNEQFF.

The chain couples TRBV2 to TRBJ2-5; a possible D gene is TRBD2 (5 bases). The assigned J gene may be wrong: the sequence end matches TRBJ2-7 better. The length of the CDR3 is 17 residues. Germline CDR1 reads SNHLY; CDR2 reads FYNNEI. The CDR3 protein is CASSERSTRPSSYEQYF. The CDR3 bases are TGTGCCAGCAGTGAACGGTCTACTAGACCCTCGTCCTACGAGCAGTACTTC.

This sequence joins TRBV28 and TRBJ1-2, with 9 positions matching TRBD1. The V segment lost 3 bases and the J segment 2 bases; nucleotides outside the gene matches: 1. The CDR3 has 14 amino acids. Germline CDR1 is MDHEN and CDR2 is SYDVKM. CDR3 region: CASSFTGGNYGYTF. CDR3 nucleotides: TGTGCCAGCAGTTTTACAGGGGGCAACTATGGCTACACCTTC.

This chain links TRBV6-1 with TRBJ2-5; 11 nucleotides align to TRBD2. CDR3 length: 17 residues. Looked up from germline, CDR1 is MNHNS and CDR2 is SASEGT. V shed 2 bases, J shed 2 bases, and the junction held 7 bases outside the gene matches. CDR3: CASSELVGTSGQETQYF. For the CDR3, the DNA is TGTGCCAGCAGTGAATTGGTTGGGACTAGCGGACAAGAGACCCAGTACTTC.

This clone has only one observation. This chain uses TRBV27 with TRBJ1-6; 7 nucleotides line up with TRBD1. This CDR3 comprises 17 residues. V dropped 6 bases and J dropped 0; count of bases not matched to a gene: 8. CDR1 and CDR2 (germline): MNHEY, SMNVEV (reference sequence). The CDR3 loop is CASSWGQPSSYNSPLHF. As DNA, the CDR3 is TGTGCCAGCAGCTGGGGACAGCCGAGCTCCTATAATTCACCCCTCCACTTT.

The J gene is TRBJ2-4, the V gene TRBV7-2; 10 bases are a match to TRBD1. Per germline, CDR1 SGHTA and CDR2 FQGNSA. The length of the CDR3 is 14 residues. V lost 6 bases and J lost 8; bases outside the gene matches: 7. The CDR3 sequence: CASSTPGQGHIQYF. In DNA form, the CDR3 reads TGTGCCAGCAGTACCCCGGGACAGGGGCACATTCAGTACTTC.